This T cell receptor beta chain came from a study of blood T cell repertoires in COVID-19. This CDR3 region has 15 residues. Trimming took off 0 bases at V and 3 bases at J, with 11 bases between the two ends. Germline lookup yields CDR1 MNHEY and CDR2 SVGAGI. Original analysis: Reference gene primers were amplified, and this amplification served to estimate nucleated cell counts. Generated by immunoSEQ multiplex PCR, the TCRdb table keeps only in-frame clones and is missing some. The V and J calls and clone size come from that table; D and trimming were worked out from the DNA. The data show more than 25,000 clones, with 80% to 90% seen just once and 16% held by the top ten.

The receptor was derived from an elderly man with acute or convalescent COVID-19. Material: peripheral blood. V and J are TRBV6-5 and TRBJ1-1; D is unresolved. The CDR3 sequence: CASSYSSARDTEAFF. The CDR3 DNA reads as TGTGCCAGCAGTTACTCCTCCGCGAGGGACACTGAAGCTTTCTTT.